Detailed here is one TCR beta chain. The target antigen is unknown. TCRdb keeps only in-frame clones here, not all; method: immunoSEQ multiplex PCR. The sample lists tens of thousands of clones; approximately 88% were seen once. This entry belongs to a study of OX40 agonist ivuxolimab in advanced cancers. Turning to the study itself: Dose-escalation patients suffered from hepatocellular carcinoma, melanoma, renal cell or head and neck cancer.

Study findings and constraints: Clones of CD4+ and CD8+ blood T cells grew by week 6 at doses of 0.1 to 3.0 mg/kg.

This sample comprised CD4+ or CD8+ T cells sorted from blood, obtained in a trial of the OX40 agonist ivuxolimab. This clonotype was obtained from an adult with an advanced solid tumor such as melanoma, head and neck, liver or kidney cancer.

This chain's CDR3 is CASSPSGRDTDTQYF. The CDR3 DNA is TGTGCCAGCTCACCATCCGGGAGGGACACAGATACGCAGTATTTT. This chain joins TRBV18 and TRBJ2-3, with 8 bases that match TRBD2. Germline values: CDR1 KGHSH, CDR2 LQKENI. Germline trimming cut 2 bases from V and 2 bases from J; bases unmatched to any gene: 3. The CDR3 runs to 15 residues.